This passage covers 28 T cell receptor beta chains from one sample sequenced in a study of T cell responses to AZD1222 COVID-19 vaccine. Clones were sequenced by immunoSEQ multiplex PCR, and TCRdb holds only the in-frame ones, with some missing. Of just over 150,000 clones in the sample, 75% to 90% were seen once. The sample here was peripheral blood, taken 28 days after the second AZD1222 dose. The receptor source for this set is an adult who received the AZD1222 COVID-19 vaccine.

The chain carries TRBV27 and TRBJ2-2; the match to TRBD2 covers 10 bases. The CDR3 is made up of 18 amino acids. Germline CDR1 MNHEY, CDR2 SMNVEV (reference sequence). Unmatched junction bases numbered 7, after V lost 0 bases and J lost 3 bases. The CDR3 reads CASSLSIPSGSYTGELFF. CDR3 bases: TGTGCCAGCAGTTTATCGATTCCTAGCGGGAGTTACACCGGGGAGCTGTTTTTT.

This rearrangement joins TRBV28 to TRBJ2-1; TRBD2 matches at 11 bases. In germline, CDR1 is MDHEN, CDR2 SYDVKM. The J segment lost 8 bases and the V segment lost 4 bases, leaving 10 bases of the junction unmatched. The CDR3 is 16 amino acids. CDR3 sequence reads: CASSSPSGRTVYEQFF. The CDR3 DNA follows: TGTGCCAGCAGTTCACCTAGCGGGAGGACCGTCTATGAGCAGTTCTTC.

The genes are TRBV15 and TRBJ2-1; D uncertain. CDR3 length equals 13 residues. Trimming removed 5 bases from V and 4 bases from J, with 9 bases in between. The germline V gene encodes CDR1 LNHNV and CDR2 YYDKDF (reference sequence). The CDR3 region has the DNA TGTGCCACCAGCTCTGGAAAGTACAATGAGCAGTTCTTC. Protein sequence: CATSSGKYNEQFF.

CDR3 loop: CASSTLGVTSSYEQYF. In DNA, the CDR3 is TGTGCCAGCAGTACCCTGGGCGTTACGTCCTCCTACGAGCAGTACTTC. The chain carries TRBV6-2 or TRBV6-3 and TRBJ2-7; D unresolved. The CDR3 spans 16 residues. Trimming removed 5 bases at V and 0 bases at J, with 17 bases between. CDR1 and CDR2 from the germline V gene are MNHEY and SVGEGT.

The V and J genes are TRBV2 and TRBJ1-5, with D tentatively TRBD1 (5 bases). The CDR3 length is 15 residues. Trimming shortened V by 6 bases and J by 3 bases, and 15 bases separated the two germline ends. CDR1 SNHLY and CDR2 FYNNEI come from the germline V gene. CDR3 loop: CASSGMAGINQPQHF. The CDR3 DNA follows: TGTGCCAGCAGCGGGATGGCAGGGATCAATCAGCCCCAGCATTTT. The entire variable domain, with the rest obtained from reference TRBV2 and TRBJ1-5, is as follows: EPEVTQTPSHQVTQMGQEVILRCVPISNHLYFYWYRQILGQKVEFLVSFYNNEISEKSEIFDDQFSVERPDGSNFTLKIRSTKLEDSAMYFCASSGMAGINQPQHFGDGTRLSIL.

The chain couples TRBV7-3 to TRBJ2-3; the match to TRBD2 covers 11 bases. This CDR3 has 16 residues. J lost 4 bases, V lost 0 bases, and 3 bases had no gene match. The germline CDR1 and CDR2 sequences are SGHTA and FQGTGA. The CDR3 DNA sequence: TGTGCCAGCAGCTTAACTAGCGGGAGGGCCCCAGATACGCAGTATTTT. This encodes CASSLTSGRAPDTQYF.

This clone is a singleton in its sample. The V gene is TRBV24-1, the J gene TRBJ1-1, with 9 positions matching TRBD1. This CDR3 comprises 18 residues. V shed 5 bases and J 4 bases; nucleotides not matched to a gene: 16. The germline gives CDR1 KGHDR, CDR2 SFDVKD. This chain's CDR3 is CATSGPPGQGPLRTEAFF. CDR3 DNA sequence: TGTGCCACCAGTGGCCCCCCGGGACAGGGACCTCTTCGCACTGAAGCTTTCTTT.

CDR3 sequence (DNA): TGTGCCAGCAGCTCCCGGACAGGCCAAGAGACCCAGTACTTC. It translates to CASSSRTGQETQYF. This chain joins TRBV5-4 and TRBJ2-5, with TRBD1 matching 7 bases. With 3 bases clipped from V and 1 base from J, the junction kept 3 bases outside the gene matches. This CDR3 has 14 residues. Germline-derived CDR1 and CDR2 are SGHNT and YYREEE (reference sequence).

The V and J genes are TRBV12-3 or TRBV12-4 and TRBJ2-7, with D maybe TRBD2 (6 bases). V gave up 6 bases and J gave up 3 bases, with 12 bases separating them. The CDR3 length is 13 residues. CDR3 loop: CASSPGGIYEQYF. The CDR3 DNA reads TGTGCCAGCAGCCCCGGAGGGATCTACGAGCAGTACTTC.

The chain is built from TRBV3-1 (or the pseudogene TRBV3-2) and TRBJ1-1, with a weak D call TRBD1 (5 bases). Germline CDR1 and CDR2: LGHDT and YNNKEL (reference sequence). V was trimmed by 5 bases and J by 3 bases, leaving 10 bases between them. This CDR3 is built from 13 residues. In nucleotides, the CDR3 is TGTGCCAGCAGCATGGGACCGTACACTGAAGCTTTCTTT. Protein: CASSMGPYTEAFF.

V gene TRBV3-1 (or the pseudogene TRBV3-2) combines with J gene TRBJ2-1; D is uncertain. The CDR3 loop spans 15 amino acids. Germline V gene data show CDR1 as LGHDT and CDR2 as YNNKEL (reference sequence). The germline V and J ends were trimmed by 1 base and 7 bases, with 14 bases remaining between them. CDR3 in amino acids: CASSQAIKLGNEQFF. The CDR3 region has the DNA TGTGCCAGCAGCCAAGCGATTAAACTCGGGAATGAGCAGTTCTTC.

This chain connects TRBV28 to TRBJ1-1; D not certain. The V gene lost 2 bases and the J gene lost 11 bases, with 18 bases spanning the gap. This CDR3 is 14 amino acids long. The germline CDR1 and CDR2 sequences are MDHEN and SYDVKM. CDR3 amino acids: CASSLPHSFAAAFF. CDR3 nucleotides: TGTGCCAGCAGTTTACCCCACAGTTTTGCGGCGGCTTTCTTT.

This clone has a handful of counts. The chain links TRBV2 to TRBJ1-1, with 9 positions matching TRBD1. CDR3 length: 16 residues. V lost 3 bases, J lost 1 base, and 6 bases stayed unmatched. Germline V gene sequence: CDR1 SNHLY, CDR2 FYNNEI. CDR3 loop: CASSDFGQGKNTEAFF. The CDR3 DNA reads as TGTGCCAGCAGTGACTTTGGACAGGGGAAGAACACTGAAGCTTTCTTT.

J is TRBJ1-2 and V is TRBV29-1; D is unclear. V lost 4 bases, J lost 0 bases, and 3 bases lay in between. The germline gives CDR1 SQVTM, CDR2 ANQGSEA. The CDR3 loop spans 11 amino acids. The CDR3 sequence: CSVAANYGYTF. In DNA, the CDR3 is TGCAGCGTTGCGGCTAACTATGGCTACACCTTC. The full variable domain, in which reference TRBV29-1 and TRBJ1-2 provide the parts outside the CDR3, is SAVISQKPSRDICQRGTSLTIQCQVDSQVTMMFWYRQQPGQSLTLIATANQGSEATYESGFVIDKFPISRPNLTFSTLTVSNMSPEDSSIYLCSVAANYGYTFGSGTRLTVV.

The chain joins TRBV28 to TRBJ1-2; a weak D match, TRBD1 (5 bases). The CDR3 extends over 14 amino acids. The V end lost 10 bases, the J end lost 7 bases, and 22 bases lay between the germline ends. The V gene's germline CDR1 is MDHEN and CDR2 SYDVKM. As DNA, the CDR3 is TGTGCCACCCCTTCCCTTGGGGCAGGGAGTGGCTACACCTTC. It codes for CATPSLGAGSGYTF.

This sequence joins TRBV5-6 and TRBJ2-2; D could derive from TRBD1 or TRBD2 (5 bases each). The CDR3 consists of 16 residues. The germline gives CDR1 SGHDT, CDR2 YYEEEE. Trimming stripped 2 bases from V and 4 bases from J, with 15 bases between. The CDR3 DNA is TGTGCCAGCAGCTTTTCGGACAACGGAGGCACCGGGGAGCTGTTTTTT. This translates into CASSFSDNGGTGELFF.

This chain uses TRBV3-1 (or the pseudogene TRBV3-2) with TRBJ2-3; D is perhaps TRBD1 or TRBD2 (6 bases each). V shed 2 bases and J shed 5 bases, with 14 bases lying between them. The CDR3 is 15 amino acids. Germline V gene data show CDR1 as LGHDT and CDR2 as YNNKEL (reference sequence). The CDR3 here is CASSQLLGGRDTQYF. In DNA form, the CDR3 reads TGTGCCAGCAGCCAACTTCTCGGGGGCCGAGATACGCAGTATTTT.

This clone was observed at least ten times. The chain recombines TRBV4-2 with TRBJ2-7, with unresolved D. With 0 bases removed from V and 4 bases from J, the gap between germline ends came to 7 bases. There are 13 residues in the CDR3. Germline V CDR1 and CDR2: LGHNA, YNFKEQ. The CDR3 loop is CASSQDRSYEQYF. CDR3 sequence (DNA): TGTGCCAGCAGCCAAGATCGTTCTTACGAGCAGTACTTC.

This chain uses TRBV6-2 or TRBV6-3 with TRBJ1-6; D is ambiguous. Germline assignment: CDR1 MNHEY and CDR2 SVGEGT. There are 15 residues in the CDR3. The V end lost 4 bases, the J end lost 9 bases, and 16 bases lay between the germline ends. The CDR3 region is CASSFQGPISSPLHF. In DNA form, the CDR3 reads TGTGCCAGCAGTTTCCAAGGCCCTATCTCTTCACCCCTCCACTTT.

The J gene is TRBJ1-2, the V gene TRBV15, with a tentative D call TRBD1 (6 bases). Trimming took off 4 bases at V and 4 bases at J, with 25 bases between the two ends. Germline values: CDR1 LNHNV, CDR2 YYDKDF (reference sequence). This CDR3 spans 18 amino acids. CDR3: CATSKEGATGAGFYGYTF. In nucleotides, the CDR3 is TGTGCCACCAGCAAAGAAGGGGCGACAGGAGCCGGTTTCTATGGCTACACCTTC.

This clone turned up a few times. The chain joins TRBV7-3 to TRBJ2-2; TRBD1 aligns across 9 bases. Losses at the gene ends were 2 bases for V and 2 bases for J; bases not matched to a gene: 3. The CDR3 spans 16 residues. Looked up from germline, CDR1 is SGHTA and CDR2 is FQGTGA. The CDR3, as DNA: TGTGCCAGCAGCTTAGGGACAGGGATTAACACCGGGGAGCTGTTTTTT. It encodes CASSLGTGINTGELFF.

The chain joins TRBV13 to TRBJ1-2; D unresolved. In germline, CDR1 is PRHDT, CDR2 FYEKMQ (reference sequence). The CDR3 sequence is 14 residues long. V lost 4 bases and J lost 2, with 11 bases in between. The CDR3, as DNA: TGTGCCAGCAGCTCCTACGCCAACAACTATGGCTACACCTTC. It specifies CASSSYANNYGYTF.

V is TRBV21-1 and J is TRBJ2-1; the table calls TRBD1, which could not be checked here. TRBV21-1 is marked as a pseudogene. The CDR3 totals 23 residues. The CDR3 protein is CASSKVYRGHPLPYSYWDNEQFF. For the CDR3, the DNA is TGTGCCAGCAGCAAAGTTTACAGGGGGCACCCCTTACCATACTCCTACTGGGACAATGAGCAGTTCTTC.

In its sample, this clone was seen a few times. The CDR3 region has the DNA TGTGCCAGCAGCCTAAGAGAATACAATGAGCAGTTCTTC. This encodes CASSLREYNEQFF. The V call is TRBV12-3 or TRBV12-4, the J call TRBJ2-1; D gene unclear. V was shortened by 6 bases and J by 4 bases, with 10 bases between the two germline ends. CDR3 size: 13 residues.

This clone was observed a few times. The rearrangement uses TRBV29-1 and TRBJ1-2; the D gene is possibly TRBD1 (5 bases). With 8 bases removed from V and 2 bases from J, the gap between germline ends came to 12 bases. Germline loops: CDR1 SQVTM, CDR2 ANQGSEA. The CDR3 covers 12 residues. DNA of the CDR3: TGCAGCTCTGCCGAGGGGAACTATGGCTACACCTTC. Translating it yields CSSAEGNYGYTF.

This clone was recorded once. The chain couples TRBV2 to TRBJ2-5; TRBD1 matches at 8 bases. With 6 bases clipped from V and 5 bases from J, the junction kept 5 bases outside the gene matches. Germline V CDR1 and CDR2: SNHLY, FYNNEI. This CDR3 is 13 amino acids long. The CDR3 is CASRGTGGETQYF. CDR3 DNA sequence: TGTGCCAGCAGGGGGACAGGCGGGGAGACCCAGTACTTC. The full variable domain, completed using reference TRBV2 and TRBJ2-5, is EPEVTQTPSHQVTQMGQEVILRCVPISNHLYFYWYRQILGQKVEFLVSFYNNEISEKSEIFDDQFSVERPDGSNFTLKIRSTKLEDSAMYFCASRGTGGETQYFGPGTRLLVL.

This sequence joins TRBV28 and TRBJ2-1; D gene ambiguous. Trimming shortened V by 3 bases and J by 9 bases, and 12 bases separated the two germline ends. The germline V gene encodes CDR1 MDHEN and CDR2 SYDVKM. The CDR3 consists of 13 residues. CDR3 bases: TGTGCCAGCAGTTTCGGTTTGTCGGGTGAGCAGTTCTTC. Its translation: CASSFGLSGEQFF. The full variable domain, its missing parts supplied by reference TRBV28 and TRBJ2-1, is DVKVTQSSRYLVKRTGEKVFLECVQDMDHENMFWYRQDPGLGLRLIYFSYDVKMKEKGDIPEGYSVSREKKERFSLILESASTNQTSMYLCASSFGLSGEQFFGPGTRLTVL.

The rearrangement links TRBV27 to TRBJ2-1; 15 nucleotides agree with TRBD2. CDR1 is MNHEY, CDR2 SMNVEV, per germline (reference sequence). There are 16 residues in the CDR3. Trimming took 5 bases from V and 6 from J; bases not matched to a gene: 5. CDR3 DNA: TGTGCCAGCAGTCCACGGACTAGCGGGAGGGGCAATGAGCAGTTCTTC. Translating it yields CASSPRTSGRGNEQFF.